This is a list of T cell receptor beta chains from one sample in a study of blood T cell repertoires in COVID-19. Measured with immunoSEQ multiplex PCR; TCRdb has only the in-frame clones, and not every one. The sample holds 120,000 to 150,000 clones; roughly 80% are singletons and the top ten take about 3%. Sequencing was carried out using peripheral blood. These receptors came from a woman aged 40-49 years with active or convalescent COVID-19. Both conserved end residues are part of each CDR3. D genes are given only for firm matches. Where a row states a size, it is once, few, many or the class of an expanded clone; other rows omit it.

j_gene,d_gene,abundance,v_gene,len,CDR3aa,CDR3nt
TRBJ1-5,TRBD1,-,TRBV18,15,CASSLDRAESQPQHF,TGTGCCAGCTCTCTGGACAGGGCAGAAAGTCAGCCCCAGCATTTT
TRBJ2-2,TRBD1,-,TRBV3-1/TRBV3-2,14,CASSRGGQAGELFF,TGTGCCAGCAGCCGAGGGGGCCAAGCCGGGGAGCTGTTTTTT
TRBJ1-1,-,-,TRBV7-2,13,CASSLVSDTEAFF,TGTGCCAGCAGCTTAGTATCGGACACTGAAGCTTTCTTT
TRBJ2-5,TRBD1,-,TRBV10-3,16,CAISTGATNFQETQYF,TGTGCCATCAGCACAGGGGCGACTAACTTCCAAGAGACCCAGTACTTC
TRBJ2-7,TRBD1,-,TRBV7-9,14,CASSSEGQAYEQYF,TGTGCCAGCAGCTCGGAGGGACAGGCCTACGAGCAGTACTTC
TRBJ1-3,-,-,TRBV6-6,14,CASSYGARGNTIYF,TGTGCCAGCAGTTACGGGGCCCGTGGAAACACCATATATTTT
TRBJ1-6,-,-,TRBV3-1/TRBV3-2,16,CASSQGGGNDNSPLHF,TGTGCCAGCAGCCAAGGTGGAGGGAATGATAATTCACCCCTCCACTTT
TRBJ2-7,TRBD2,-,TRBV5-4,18,CASSLDPGLAGGPSEQYF,TGTGCCAGCAGCTTGGACCCGGGACTAGCGGGAGGGCCAAGTGAGCAGTACTTC
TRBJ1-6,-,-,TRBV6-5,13,CASRIDRNSPLHF,TGTGCCAGCAGAATTGACAGAAATTCACCCCTCCACTTT
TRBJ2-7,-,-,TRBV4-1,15,CASSQDFGFSYEQYF,TGCGCCAGCAGCCAAGATTTCGGTTTCTCCTACGAGCAGTACTTC
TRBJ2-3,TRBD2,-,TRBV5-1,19,CASRHFSYAGGPLADTQYF,TGCGCCAGCAGGCATTTTTCTTATGCGGGGGGCCCCCTCGCAGATACGCAGTATTTT
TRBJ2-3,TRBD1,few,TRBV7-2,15,CASSLDRGRTDTQYF,TGTGCCAGCAGCTTAGACAGGGGGCGCACAGATACGCAGTATTTT
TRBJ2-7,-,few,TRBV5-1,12,CASSLNQYEQYF,TGCGCCAGCAGCTTGAATCAGTACGAGCAGTACTTC
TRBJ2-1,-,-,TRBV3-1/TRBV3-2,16,CASSQDHGGPYNEQFF,TGTGCCAGCAGCCAAGATCACGGGGGGCCCTACAATGAGCAGTTCTTC
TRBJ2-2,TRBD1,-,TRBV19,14,CASSRQGRAGELFF,TGTGCCAGCAGCAGACAGGGACGGGCCGGGGAGCTGTTTTTT
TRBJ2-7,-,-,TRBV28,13,CASSASGSYEQYF,TGTGCCAGCAGTGCCTCAGGGTCCTACGAGCAGTACTTC
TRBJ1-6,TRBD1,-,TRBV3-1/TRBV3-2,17,CASSLTTGGVYNSPLHF,TGTGCCAGCAGCCTGACGACAGGGGGTGTCTATAATTCACCCCTCCACTTT
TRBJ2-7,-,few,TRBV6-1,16,CASSEAHYPSVYEQYF,TGTGCCAGCAGTGAAGCCCACTACCCGAGCGTCTACGAGCAGTACTTC
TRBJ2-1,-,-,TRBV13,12,CASSLLSVEQFF,TGTGCCAGCAGCCTACTTAGCGTTGAGCAGTTCTTC
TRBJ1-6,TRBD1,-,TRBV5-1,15,CASSLRQGDNSPLHF,TGCGCCAGCAGCTTGCGGCAGGGGGATAATTCACCCCTCCACTTT
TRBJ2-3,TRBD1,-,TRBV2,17,CASREKQGARSTDTQYF,TGTGCCAGCAGGGAAAAACAGGGGGCAAGGTCCACAGATACGCAGTATTTT
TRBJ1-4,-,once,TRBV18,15,CASSPRVPPKEKLFF,TGTGCCAGCTCACCACGAGTCCCTCCAAAAGAAAAACTGTTTTTT
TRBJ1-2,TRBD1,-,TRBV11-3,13,CASSLPTGRGYTF,TGTGCCAGCAGCTTACCGACAGGGCGAGGCTACACCTTC
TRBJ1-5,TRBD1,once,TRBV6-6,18,CASSRRRDRGDSNQPQHF,TGTGCCAGCAGTCGCCGGCGGGACAGGGGTGATAGCAATCAGCCCCAGCATTTT
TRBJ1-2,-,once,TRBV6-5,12,CASRDSDYGYTF,TGTGCCAGCAGGGACAGCGACTATGGCTACACCTTC
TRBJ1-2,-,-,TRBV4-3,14,CASSQDRANYGYTF,TGCGCCAGCAGCCAAGATCGGGCTAACTATGGCTACACCTTC
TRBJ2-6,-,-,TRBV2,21,CASSVTESSGTPSSGANVLTF,TGTGCCAGCAGTGTCACCGAAAGCTCCGGGACACCCAGCTCTGGGGCCAACGTCCTGACTTTC
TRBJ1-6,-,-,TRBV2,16,CASSVAGDYYNSPLHF,TGTGCCAGCAGTGTCGCAGGGGACTACTATAATTCACCCCTCCACTTT
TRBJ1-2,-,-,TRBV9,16,CASSVNPGGDNYGYTF,TGTGCCAGCAGCGTAAACCCCGGAGGGGATAACTATGGCTACACCTTC
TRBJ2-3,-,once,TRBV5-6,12,CASSLYTDTQYF,TGTGCCAGCTCCCTATACACAGATACGCAGTATTTT
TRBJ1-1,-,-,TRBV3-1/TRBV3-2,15,CASSQDRLQGTEAFF,TGTGCCAGCAGCCAAGATCGCCTACAGGGCACTGAAGCTTTCTTT
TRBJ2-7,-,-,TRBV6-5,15,CASRGGMADAYEQYF,TGTGCCAGCAGGGGGGGAATGGCAGACGCCTACGAGCAGTACTTC
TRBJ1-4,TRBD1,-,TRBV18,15,CASSPATGSVEKLFF,TGTGCCAGCTCACCGGCGACAGGGTCGGTGGAAAAACTGTTTTTT
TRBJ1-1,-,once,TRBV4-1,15,CASSQRGGRGTEAFF,TGCGCCAGCAGCCAGCGCGGGGGAAGGGGGACTGAAGCTTTCTTT
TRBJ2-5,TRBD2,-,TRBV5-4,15,CASSQPRGGQETQYF,TGTGCCAGCAGCCAACCCCGGGGGGGGCAAGAGACCCAGTACTTC
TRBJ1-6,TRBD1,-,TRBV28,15,CASSLAPGGNSPLHF,TGTGCCAGCAGTTTAGCGCCAGGGGGTAATTCACCCCTCCACTTT
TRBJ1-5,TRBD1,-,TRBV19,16,CASSPRTGTGNQPQHF,TGTGCCAGTAGTCCCCGCACCGGGACAGGAAATCAGCCCCAGCATTTT
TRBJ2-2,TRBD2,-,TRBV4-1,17,CASSQGGRAGNTGELFF,TGCGCCAGCAGCCAAGGAGGGAGGGCGGGGAACACCGGGGAGCTGTTTTTT
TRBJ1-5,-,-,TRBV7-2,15,CAAPGSQDSNQPQHF,TGTGCCGCTCCAGGATCACAGGATAGCAATCAGCCCCAGCATTTT
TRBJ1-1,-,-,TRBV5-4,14,CASSFIGANTEAFF,TGTGCCAGCAGCTTTATAGGGGCGAACACTGAAGCTTTCTTT
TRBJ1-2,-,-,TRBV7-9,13,CATQGQERNGYTF,TGTGCCACCCAGGGGCAGGAAAGGAATGGCTACACCTTC
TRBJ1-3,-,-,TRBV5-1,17,CASSLASGGSSGNTIYF,TGCGCCAGCAGCTTGGCCTCGGGGGGGAGCTCTGGAAACACCATATATTTT
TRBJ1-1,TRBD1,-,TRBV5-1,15,CASSLDARGPTEAFF,TGCGCCAGCAGCTTGGATGCCAGGGGGCCAACTGAAGCTTTCTTT
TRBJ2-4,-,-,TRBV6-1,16,CASSEGRRLAKNIQYF,TGTGCCAGCAGTGAGGGCAGACGATTGGCCAAAAACATTCAGTACTTC
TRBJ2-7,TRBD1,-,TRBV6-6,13,CASSTGTVYEQYF,TGTGCCAGCAGTACCGGGACAGTCTACGAGCAGTACTTC
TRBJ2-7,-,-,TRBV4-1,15,CASSQVPENYDEQYF,TGCGCCAGCAGCCAAGTTCCAGAAAACTACGACGAGCAGTACTTC
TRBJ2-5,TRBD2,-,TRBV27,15,CASSLGSVGGETQYF,TGTGCCAGCAGTTTAGGCTCCGTGGGAGGGGAGACCCAGTACTTC
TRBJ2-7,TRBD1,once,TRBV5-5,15,CASSLGTGAPYEQYF,TGTGCCAGCAGCTTGGGGACAGGGGCCCCCTACGAGCAGTACTTC
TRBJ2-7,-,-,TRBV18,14,CASSRGGQSYEQYF,TGTGCCAGCTCACGGGGGGGGCAGTCCTACGAGCAGTACTTC
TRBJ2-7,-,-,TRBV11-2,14,CASSLAGASNEQYF,TGTGCCAGCAGCTTAGCAGGGGCGTCCAACGAGCAGTACTTC
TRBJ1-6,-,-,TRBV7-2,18,CASSFTSGAVSYNSPLHF,TGTGCCAGCAGCTTTACTTCAGGGGCGGTCTCCTATAATTCACCCCTCCACTTT
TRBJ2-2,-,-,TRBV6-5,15,CASSWGRGNTGELFF,TGTGCCAGCAGTTGGGGAAGGGGGAACACCGGGGAGCTGTTTTTT
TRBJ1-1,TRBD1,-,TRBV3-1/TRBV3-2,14,CASSRQGENTEAFF,TGTGCCAGCAGCCGTCAGGGGGAGAACACTGAAGCTTTCTTT
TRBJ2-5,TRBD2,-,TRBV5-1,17,CASSLLGGSGRTETQYF,TGCGCCAGCAGCTTGTTGGGGGGAAGCGGGAGGACAGAGACCCAGTACTTC
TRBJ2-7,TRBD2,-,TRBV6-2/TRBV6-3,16,CASSYPQAGLAYEQYF,TGTGCCAGCAGTTACCCGCAAGCGGGGCTAGCCTACGAGCAGTACTTC
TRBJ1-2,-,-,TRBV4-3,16,CASSQEGVEGSSGYTF,TGCGCCAGCAGCCAAGAGGGGGTGGAGGGTTCTAGTGGCTACACCTTC
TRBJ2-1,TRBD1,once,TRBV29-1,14,CSVVRDRGPNEQFF,TGCAGCGTTGTCCGGGACAGGGGGCCCAATGAGCAGTTCTTC